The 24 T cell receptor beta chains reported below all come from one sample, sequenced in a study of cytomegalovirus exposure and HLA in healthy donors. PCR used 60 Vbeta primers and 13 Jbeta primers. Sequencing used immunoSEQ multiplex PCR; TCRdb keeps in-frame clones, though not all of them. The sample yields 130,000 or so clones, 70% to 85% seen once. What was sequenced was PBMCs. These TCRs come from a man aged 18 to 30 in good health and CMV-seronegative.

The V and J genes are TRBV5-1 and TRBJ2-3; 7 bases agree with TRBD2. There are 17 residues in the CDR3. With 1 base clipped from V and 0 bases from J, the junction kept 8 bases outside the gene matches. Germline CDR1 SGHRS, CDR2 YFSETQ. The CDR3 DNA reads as TGCGCCAGCAGCTTGCGGCGGGGGAGTACTAGCACAGATACGCAGTATTTT. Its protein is CASSLRRGSTSTDTQYF.

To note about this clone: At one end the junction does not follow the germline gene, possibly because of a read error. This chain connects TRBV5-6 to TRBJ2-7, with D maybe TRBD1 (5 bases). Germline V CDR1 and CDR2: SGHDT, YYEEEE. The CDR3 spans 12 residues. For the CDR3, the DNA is TGTGCCAGCAACTTGGGGCTCGTCGAGCAGTACTTC. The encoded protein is CASNLGLVEQYF.

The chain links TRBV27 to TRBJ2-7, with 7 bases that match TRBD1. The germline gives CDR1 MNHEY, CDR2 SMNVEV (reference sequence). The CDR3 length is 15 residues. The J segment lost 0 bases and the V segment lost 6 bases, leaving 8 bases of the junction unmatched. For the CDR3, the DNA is TGTGCCAGCAGCCTAGGACAGGAGATCTCCTACGAGCAGTACTTC. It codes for CASSLGQEISYEQYF.

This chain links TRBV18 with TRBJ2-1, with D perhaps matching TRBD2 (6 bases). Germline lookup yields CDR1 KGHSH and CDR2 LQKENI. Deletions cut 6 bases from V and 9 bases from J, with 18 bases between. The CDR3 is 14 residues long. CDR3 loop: CASSVTEGLTEQFF. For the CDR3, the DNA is TGTGCCAGCTCCGTGACAGAAGGACTAACTGAGCAGTTCTTC. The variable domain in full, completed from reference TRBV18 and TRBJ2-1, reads NAGVMQNPRHLVRRRGQEARLRCSPMKGHSHVYWYRQLPEEGLKFMVYLQKENIIDESGMPKERFSAEFPKEGPSILRIQQVVRGDSAAYFCASSVTEGLTEQFFGPGTRLTVL.

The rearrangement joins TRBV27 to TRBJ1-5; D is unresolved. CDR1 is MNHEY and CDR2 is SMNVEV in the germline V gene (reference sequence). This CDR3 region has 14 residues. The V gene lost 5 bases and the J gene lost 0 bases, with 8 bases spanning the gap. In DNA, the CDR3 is TGTGCCAGCAGTAGCGGGTATAGCAATCAGCCCCAGCATTTT. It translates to CASSSGYSNQPQHF.

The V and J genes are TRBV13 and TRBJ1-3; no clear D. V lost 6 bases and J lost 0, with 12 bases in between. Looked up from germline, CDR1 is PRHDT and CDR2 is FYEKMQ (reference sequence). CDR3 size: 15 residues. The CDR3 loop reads CASSARRGSGNTIYF. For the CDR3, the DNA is TGTGCCAGCAGTGCCCGTCGGGGCTCTGGAAACACCATATATTTT.

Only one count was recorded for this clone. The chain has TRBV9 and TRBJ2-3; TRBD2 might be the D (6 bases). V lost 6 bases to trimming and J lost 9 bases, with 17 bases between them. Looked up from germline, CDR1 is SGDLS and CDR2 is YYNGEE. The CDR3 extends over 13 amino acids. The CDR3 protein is CASNGMTRSTQYF. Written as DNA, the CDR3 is TGTGCCAGCAACGGAATGACTAGGAGCACGCAGTATTTT. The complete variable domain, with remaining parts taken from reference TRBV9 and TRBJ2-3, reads DSGVTQTPKHLITATGQRVTLRCSPRSGDLSVYWYQQSLDQGLQFLIQYYNGEERAKGNILERFSAQQFPDLHSELNLSSLELGDSALYFCASNGMTRSTQYFGPGTRLTVL.

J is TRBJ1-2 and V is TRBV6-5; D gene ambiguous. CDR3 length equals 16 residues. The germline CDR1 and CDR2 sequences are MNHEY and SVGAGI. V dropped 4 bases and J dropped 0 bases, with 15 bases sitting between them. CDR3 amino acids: CASSSPPEASNYGYTF. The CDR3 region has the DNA TGTGCCAGCAGTTCCCCTCCGGAGGCTTCTAACTATGGCTACACCTTC.

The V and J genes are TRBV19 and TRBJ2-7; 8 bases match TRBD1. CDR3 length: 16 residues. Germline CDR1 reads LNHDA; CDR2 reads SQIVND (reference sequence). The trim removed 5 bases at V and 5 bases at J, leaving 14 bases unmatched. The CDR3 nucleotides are TGTGCCAGTAGTTCCCGGGGCGGGACAGGAGGGAACGAGCAGTACTTC. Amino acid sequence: CASSSRGGTGGNEQYF.

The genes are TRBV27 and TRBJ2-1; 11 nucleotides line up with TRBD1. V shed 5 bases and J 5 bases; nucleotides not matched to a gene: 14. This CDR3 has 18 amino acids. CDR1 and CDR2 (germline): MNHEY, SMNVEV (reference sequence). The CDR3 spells CASSPQVSGQGGHNEQFF. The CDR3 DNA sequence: TGTGCCAGCAGTCCCCAGGTCTCGGGACAGGGGGGACACAATGAGCAGTTCTTC.

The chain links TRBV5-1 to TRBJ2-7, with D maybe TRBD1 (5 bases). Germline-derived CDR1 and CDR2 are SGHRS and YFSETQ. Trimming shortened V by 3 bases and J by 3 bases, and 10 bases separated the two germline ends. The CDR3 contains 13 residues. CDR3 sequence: CASSSLTDYEQYF. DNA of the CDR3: TGCGCCAGCAGCTCCCTGACAGACTACGAGCAGTACTTC.

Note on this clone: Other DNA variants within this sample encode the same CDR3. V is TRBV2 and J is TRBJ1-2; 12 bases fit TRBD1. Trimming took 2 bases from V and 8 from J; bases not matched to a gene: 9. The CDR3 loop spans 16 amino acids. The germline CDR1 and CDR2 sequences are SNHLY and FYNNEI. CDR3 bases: TGTGCCAGCAGTGAACGGGGGACAGGGGGCGCGGAGGGCTACACCTTC. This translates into CASSERGTGGAEGYTF.

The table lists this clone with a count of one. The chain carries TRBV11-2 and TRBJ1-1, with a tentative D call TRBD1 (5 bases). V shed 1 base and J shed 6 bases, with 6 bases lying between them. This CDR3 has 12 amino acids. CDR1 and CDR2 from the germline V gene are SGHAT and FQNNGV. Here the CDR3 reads CASSLGTSEAFF. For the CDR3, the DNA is TGTGCCAGCAGCTTAGGGACATCTGAAGCTTTCTTT.

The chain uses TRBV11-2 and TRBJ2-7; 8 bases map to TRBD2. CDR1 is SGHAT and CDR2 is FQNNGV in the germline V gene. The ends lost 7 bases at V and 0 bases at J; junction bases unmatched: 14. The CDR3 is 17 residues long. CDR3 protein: CASTKTIRGGSSYEQYF. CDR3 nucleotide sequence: TGTGCCAGCACCAAAACAATCCGCGGGGGGAGCTCCTACGAGCAGTACTTC.

The CDR3 reads CASSSPHLKMNTEAFF. The CDR3 DNA follows: TGTGCCAGCAGTTCGCCGCACTTAAAGATGAACACTGAAGCTTTCTTT. The chain carries TRBV6-5 and TRBJ1-1; D gene ambiguous. CDR1 and CDR2 (germline): MNHEY, SVGAGI. The CDR3 has 16 amino acids. Trimming pared 4 bases from V and 0 bases from J, leaving 15 bases between.

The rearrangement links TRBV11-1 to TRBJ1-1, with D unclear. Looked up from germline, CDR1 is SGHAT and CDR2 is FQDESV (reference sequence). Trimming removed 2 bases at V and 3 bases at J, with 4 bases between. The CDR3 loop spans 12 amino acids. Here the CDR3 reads CASSLSDTEAFF. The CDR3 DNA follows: TGTGCCAGCAGCTTATCCGACACTGAAGCTTTCTTT.

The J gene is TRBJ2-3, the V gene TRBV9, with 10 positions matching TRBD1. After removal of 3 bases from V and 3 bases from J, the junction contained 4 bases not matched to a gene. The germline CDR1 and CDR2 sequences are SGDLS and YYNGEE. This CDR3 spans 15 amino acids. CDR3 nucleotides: TGTGCCAGCAGCGCGACAGGGGGCGGAACAGATACGCAGTATTTT. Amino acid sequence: CASSATGGGTDTQYF.

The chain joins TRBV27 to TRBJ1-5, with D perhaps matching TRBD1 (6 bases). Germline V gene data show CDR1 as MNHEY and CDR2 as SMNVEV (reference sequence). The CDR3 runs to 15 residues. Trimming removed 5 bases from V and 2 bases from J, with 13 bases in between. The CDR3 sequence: CASSTAQGRNQPQHF. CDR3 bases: TGTGCCAGCAGTACCGCACAGGGACGCAATCAGCCCCAGCATTTT.

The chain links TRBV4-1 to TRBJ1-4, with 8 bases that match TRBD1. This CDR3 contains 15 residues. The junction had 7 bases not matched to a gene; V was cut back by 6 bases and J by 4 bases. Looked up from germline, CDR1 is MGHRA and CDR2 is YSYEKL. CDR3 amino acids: CASSRTGGINEKLFF. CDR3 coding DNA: TGCGCCAGCAGTCGTACAGGGGGTATTAATGAAAAACTGTTTTTT.

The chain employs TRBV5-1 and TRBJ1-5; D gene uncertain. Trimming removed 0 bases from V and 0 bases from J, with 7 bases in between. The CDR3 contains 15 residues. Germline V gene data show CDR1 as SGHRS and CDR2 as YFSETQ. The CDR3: CASSLGHHSNQPQHF. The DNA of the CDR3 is TGCGCCAGCAGCTTGGGACACCATAGCAATCAGCCCCAGCATTTT.

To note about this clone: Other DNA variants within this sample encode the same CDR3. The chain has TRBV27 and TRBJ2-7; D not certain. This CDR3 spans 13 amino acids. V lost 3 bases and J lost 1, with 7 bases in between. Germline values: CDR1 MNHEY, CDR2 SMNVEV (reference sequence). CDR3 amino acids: CASSLGTSYEQYF. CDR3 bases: TGTGCCAGCAGTTTGGGCACTTCCTACGAGCAGTACTTC.

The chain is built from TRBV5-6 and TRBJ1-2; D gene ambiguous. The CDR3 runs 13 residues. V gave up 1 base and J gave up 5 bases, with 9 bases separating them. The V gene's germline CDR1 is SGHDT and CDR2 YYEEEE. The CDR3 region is CASSLYSLYGYTF. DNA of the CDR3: TGTGCCAGCAGCTTGTACAGCCTTTATGGCTACACCTTC.

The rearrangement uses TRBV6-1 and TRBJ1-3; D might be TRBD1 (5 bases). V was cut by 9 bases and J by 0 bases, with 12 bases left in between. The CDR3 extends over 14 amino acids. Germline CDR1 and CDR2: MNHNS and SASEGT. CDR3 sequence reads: CASGGGISGNTIYF. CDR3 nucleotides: TGTGCCAGTGGGGGGGGAATCTCTGGAAACACCATATATTTT.

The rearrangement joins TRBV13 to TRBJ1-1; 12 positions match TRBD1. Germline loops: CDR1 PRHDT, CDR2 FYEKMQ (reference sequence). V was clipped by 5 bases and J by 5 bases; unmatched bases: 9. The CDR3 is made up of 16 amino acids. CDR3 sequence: CASSLPSGQGATEAFF. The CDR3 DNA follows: TGTGCCAGCAGCCTCCCGTCGGGACAGGGGGCGACTGAAGCTTTCTTT.